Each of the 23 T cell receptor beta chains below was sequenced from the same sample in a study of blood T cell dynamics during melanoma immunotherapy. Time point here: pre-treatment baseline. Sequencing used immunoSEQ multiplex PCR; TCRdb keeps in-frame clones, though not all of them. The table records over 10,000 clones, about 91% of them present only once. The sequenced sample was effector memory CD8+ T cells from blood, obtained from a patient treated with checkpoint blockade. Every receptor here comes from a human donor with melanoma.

CDR3 residues: CASRQGTGVSWTEAFF. The CDR3 DNA reads as TGTGCCAGCAGGCAGGGGACAGGGGTTTCGTGGACTGAAGCTTTCTTT. The chain uses TRBV6-4 and TRBJ1-1, with TRBD1 identical over 10 bases. From germline, CDR1 is MRHNA and CDR2 SNTAGT. J was trimmed by 5 bases and V by 6 bases; bases with no gene match: 12. CDR3 length equals 16 residues.

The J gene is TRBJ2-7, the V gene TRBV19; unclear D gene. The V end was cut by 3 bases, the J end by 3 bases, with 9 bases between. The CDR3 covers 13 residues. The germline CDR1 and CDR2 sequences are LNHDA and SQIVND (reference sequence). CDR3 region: CASSIDKFYEQYF. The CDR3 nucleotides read TGTGCCAGTAGTATTGATAAGTTCTACGAGCAGTACTTC.

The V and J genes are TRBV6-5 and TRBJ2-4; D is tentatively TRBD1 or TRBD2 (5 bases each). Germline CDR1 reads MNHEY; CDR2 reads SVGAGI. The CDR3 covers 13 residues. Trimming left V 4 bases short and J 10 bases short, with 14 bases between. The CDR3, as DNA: TGTGCCAGCAGTTTATCCAGGGACGGTATTCAGTACTTC. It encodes CASSLSRDGIQYF.

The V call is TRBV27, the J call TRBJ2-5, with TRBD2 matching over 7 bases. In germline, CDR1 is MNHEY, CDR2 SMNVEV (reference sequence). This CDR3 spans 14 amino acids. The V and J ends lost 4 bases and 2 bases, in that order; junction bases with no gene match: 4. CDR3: CASSSGRIQETQYF. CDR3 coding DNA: TGTGCCAGCAGTTCCGGGAGGATACAAGAGACCCAGTACTTC.

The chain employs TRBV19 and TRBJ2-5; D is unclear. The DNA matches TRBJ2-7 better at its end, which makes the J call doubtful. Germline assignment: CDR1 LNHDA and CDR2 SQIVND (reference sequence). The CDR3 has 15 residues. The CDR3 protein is CASSSPYTDLGEQYF. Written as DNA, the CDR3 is TGTGCCAGTAGTTCCCCCTACACGGACCTTGGCGAGCAGTACTTC.

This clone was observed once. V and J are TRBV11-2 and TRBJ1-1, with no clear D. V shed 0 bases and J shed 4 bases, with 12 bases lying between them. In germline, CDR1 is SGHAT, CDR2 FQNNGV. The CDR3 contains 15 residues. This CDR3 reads CASSLDERLGTEAFF. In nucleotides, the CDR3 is TGTGCCAGCAGCTTAGATGAGCGATTGGGCACTGAAGCTTTCTTT.

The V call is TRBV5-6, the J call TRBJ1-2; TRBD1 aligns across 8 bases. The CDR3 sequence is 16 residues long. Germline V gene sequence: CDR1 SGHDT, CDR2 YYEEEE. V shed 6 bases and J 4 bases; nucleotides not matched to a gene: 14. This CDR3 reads CASTQKAGTGRYGYTF. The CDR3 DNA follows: TGTGCCAGCACACAAAAGGCGGGGACAGGCCGCTATGGCTACACCTTC.

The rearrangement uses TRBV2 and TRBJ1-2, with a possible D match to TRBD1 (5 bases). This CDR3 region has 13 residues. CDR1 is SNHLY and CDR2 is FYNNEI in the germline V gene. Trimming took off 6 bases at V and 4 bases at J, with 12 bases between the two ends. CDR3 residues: CASSGRALYGYTF. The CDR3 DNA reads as TGTGCCAGCAGCGGCAGGGCTCTCTATGGCTACACCTTC.

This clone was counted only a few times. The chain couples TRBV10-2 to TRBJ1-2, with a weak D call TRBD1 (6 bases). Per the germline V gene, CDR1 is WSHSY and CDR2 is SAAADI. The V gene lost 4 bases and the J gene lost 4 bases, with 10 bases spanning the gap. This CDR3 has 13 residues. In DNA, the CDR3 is TGCGCCAGCAGTGGTCAGGGGATCTATGGCTACACCTTC. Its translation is CASSGQGIYGYTF.

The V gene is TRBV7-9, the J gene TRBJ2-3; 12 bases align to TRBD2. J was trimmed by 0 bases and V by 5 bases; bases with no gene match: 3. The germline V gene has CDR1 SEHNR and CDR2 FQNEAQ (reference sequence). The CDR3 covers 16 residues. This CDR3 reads CASSPGLAGSTDTQYF. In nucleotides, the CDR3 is TGTGCCAGCAGCCCCGGACTAGCGGGGAGCACAGATACGCAGTATTTT.

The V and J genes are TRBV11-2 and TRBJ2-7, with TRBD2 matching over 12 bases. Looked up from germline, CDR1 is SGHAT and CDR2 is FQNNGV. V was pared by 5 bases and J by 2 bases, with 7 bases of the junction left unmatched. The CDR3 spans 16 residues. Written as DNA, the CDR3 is TGTGCCAGCAGCACTAGGACTAGCGGGGCGCCCTACGAGCAGTACTTC. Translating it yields CASSTRTSGAPYEQYF.

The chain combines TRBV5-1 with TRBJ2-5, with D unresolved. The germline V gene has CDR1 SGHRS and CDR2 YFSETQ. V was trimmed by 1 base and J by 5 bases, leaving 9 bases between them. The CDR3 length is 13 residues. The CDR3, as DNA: TGCGCCAGCAGCTTGAGTGAGGTGGAGACCCAGTACTTC. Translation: CASSLSEVETQYF.

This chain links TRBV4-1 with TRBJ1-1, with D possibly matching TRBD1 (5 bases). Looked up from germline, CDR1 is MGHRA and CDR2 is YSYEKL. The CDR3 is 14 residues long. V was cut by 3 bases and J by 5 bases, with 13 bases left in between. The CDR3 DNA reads TGCGCCAGCAGCCACCAGGGAGGATTGACTGAAGCTTTCTTT. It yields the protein CASSHQGGLTEAFF.

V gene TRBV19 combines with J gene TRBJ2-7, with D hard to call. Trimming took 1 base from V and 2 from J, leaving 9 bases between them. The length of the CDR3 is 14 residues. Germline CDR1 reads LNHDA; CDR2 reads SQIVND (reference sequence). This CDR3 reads CASSIGPATYEQYF. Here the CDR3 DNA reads TGTGCCAGTAGTATAGGTCCAGCTACCTACGAGCAGTACTTC.

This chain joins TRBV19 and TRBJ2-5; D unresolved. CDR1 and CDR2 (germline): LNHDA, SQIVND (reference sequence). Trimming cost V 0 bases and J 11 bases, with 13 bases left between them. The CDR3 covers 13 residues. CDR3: CASSIDLVREQYF. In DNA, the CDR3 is TGTGCCAGTAGTATAGATCTGGTGCGAGAGCAGTACTTC.

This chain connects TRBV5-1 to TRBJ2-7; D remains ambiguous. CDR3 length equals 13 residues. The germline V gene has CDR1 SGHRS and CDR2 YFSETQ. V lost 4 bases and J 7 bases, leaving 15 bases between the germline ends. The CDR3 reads CASSQVGYWEQYF. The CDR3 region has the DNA TGCGCCAGCAGCCAGGTCGGTTACTGGGAGCAGTACTTC.

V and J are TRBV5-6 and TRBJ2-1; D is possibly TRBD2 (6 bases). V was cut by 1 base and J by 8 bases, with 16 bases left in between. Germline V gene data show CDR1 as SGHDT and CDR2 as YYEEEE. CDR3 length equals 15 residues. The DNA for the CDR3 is TGTGCCAGCAGCTTGCCGACTAGAGATGCTGATGAGCAGTTCTTC. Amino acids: CASSLPTRDADEQFF.

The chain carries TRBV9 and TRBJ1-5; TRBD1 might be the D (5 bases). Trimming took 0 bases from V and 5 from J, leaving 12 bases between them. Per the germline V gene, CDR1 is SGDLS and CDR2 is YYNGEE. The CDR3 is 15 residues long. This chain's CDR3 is CASSVGAVGDQPQHF. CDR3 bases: TGTGCCAGCAGCGTAGGAGCGGTGGGGGATCAGCCCCAGCATTTT.

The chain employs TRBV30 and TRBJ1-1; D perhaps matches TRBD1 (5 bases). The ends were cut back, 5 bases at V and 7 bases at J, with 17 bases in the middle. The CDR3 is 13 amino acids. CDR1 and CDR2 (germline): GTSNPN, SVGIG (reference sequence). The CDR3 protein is CAWAPTGVYEAFF. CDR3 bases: TGTGCCTGGGCACCCACAGGAGTCTATGAAGCTTTCTTT. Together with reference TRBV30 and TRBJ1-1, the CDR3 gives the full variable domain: SQTIHQWPATLVQPVGSPLSLECTVEGTSNPNLYWYRQAAGRGLQLLFYSVGIGQISSEVPQNLSASRPQDRQFILSSKKLLLSDSGFYLCAWAPTGVYEAFFGQGTRLTVV.

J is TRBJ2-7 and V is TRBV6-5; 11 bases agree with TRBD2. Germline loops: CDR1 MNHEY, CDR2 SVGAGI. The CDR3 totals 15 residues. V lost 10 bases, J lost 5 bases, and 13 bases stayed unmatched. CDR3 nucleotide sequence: TGTGCCACCGAGACCAGACTAGCGGGACTCGACGAGCAGTACTTC. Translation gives CATETRLAGLDEQYF.

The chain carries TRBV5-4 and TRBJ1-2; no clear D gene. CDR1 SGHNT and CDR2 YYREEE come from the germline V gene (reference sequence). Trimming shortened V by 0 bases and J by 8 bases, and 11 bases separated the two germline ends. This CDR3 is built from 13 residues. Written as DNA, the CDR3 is TGTGCCAGCAGCTTGGCCCCCTACGAAGGCTACACCTTC. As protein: CASSLAPYEGYTF.

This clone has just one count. DNA of the CDR3: TGTGCCACCAGCAGCGACAGGGTCGGGAACACTGAAGCTTTCTTT. It yields the protein CATSSDRVGNTEAFF. This chain uses TRBV15 with TRBJ1-1; 7 bases map to TRBD1. Losses at the gene ends were 3 bases for V and 1 base for J; bases not matched to a gene: 5. CDR1 and CDR2 from the germline V gene are LNHNV and YYDKDF (reference sequence). The CDR3 has 15 amino acids.

The CDR3 loop is CASSIDGYEQYF. In nucleotides, the CDR3 is TGTGCCAGTAGTATCGACGGCTACGAGCAGTACTTC. The chain links TRBV19 to TRBJ2-7, with unresolved D. Germline-derived CDR1 and CDR2 are LNHDA and SQIVND (reference sequence). The CDR3 contains 12 residues. The V end lost 3 bases, the J end lost 3 bases, and 6 bases lay between the germline ends.